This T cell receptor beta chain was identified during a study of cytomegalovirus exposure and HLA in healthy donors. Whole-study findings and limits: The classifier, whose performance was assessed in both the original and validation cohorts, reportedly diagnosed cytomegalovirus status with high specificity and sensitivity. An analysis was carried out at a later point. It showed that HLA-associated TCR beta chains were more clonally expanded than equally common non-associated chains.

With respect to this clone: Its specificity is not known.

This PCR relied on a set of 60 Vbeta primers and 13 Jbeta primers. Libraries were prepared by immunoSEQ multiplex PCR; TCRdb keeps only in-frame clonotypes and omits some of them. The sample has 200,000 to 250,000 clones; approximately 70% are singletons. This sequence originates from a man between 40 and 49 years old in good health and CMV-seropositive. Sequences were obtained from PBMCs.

CDR3 sequence (DNA): TGCGCCAGCAGCTTGGGCAGGGAATTCGACGGCTACACCTTC. Residues: CASSLGREFDGYTF. The chain is built from TRBV5-1 and TRBJ1-2; TRBD1 might be the D (5 bases). Germline V CDR1 and CDR2: SGHRS, YFSETQ. Deletions cut 0 bases from V and 8 bases from J, with 14 bases between. This CDR3 has 14 residues.